Listed below are T cell receptor beta chains from one sample, sequenced in a study of CD8 T cells in ankylosing spondylitis. TCRdb reprocessed the 5' RACE reads with MiXCR, giving one entry per CDR3 protein. The sample consists of a few hundred thousand distinct CDR3 sequences, under 25% of them appearing once. Source material: blood, either unsorted or a sorted T cell fraction (not recorded which). These receptors were obtained from a female donor with ankylosing spondylitis or in good health (not recorded which). CDR3s include the opening cysteine and the closing phenylalanine or tryptophan. D genes are given only for firm matches. Size values are once, few and many counts, or a class for expanded clones, and some rows have none.

CDR3 length: 12; J gene: TRBJ1-1; clone size: many; V gene: TRBV10-3; D gene: NA; CDR3 protein: CAISDRRTEAFF; CDR3 DNA: TGTGCCATCAGTGACCGACGGACAGAAGCTTTCTTT
CDR3 length: 15; J gene: TRBJ2-1; clone size: few; V gene: TRBV7-6; D gene: NA; CDR3 protein: CASSQLGSSYNEQFF; CDR3 DNA: TGTGCCAGCAGCCAACTAGGTAGCTCCTACAATGAGCAGTTCTTC
CDR3 length: 11; J gene: TRBJ2-1; clone size: NA; V gene: TRBV20-1; D gene: NA; CDR3 protein: CSAYGRGEQFF; CDR3 DNA: TGCAGTGCCTATGGCCGGGGAGAGCAGTTCTTC
CDR3 length: 11; J gene: TRBJ2-1; clone size: NA; V gene: TRBV7-2; D gene: NA; CDR3 protein: CASSLKFEQFF; CDR3 DNA: TGTGCCAGCAGCTTAAAATTTGAGCAGTTCTTC
CDR3 length: 15; J gene: TRBJ2-7; clone size: NA; V gene: TRBV7-2; D gene: NA; CDR3 protein: CASSPWGDSSYEQYF; CDR3 DNA: TGTGCCAGCAGCCCTTGGGGGGACAGCTCCTACGAGCAGTACTTC
CDR3 length: 13; J gene: TRBJ2-5; clone size: NA; V gene: TRBV18; D gene: NA; CDR3 protein: CASSPQTRETQYF; CDR3 DNA: TGTGCCAGCTCACCACAGACGAGGGAGACCCAGTACTTC
CDR3 length: 13; J gene: TRBJ2-7; clone size: NA; V gene: TRBV20-1; D gene: NA; CDR3 protein: CSAPTTISYEQYF; CDR3 DNA: TGCAGTGCCCCGACTACTATCTCCTACGAGCAGTACTTC
CDR3 length: 17; J gene: TRBJ2-1; clone size: NA; V gene: TRBV7-2; D gene: TRBD2; CDR3 protein: CASSSVAGGRTYNEQFF; CDR3 DNA: TGTGCCAGCAGCTCCGTAGCGGGAGGACGTACCTACAATGAGCAGTTCTTC
CDR3 length: 14; J gene: TRBJ2-2; clone size: few; V gene: TRBV6-5; D gene: NA; CDR3 protein: CASSNGQNTGELFF; CDR3 DNA: TGTGCCAGCAGTAACGGACAGAACACCGGGGAGCTGTTTTTT
CDR3 length: 15; J gene: TRBJ2-4; clone size: NA; V gene: TRBV7-2; D gene: NA; CDR3 protein: CASSLNSGDGNIQYF; CDR3 DNA: TGTGCCAGCAGCTTAAATTCAGGGGACGGAAACATTCAGTACTTC
CDR3 length: 15; J gene: TRBJ2-1; clone size: NA; V gene: TRBV12-3/TRBV12-4; D gene: NA; CDR3 protein: CASRSRDGPSLKQFF; CDR3 DNA: TGTGCCAGCAGGTCCCGGGACGGCCCATCTCTGAAGCAGTTCTTC
CDR3 length: 14; J gene: TRBJ2-2; clone size: many; V gene: TRBV12-3/TRBV12-4; D gene: NA; CDR3 protein: CASRPTSSTGELFF; CDR3 DNA: TGTGCCAGCAGGCCCACGAGTTCCACCGGGGAGCTGTTTTTT
CDR3 length: 17; J gene: TRBJ2-2; clone size: many; V gene: TRBV5-1; D gene: NA; CDR3 protein: CASSLEPGSRDTGELFF; CDR3 DNA: TGCGCCAGCAGCTTGGAGCCGGGATCAAGGGACACCGGGGAGCTGTTTTTT
CDR3 length: 13; J gene: TRBJ2-7; clone size: NA; V gene: TRBV19; D gene: TRBD1; CDR3 protein: CASSGTETYEQYF; CDR3 DNA: TGTGCCAGTTCCGGGACAGAGACCTACGAGCAGTACTTC
CDR3 length: 14; J gene: TRBJ2-2; clone size: NA; V gene: TRBV12-3/TRBV12-4; D gene: NA; CDR3 protein: CASSLSVFAGELFF; CDR3 DNA: TGTGCCAGCAGTTTGAGCGTGTTTGCCGGGGAGCTGTTTTTT
CDR3 length: 15; J gene: TRBJ1-1; clone size: few; V gene: TRBV12-3/TRBV12-4; D gene: NA; CDR3 protein: CASSLRPEVNTEAFF; CDR3 DNA: TGTGCCAGCAGCTTACGGCCGGAGGTGAACACTGAAGCTTTCTTT
CDR3 length: 17; J gene: TRBJ2-3; clone size: many; V gene: TRBV29-1; D gene: TRBD2; CDR3 protein: CSVEPRGLAGATDTQYF; CDR3 DNA: TGCAGCGTTGAACCCCGGGGACTAGCGGGAGCGACAGATACGCAGTATTTT
CDR3 length: 15; J gene: TRBJ1-1; clone size: NA; V gene: TRBV5-8; D gene: TRBD1; CDR3 protein: CASSSGQARLGEAFF; CDR3 DNA: TGTGCCAGCAGCTCGGGACAGGCCCGGTTGGGGGAAGCTTTCTTT
CDR3 length: 13; J gene: TRBJ2-7; clone size: NA; V gene: TRBV6-2/TRBV6-3; D gene: NA; CDR3 protein: CASADGAPSEQYF; CDR3 DNA: TGTGCCAGCGCCGACGGGGCGCCCTCGGAGCAGTACTTC
CDR3 length: 14; J gene: TRBJ2-7; clone size: NA; V gene: TRBV9; D gene: TRBD1; CDR3 protein: CASTPEDRGYEQYF; CDR3 DNA: TGTGCCAGCACCCCGGAGGACAGGGGCTACGAGCAGTACTTC
CDR3 length: 15; J gene: TRBJ2-7; clone size: many; V gene: TRBV15; D gene: NA; CDR3 protein: CATSRAGQSSYEQYF; CDR3 DNA: TGTGCCACCAGCAGGGCAGGACAGTCCTCCTACGAGCAGTACTTC
CDR3 length: 18; J gene: TRBJ2-1; clone size: NA; V gene: TRBV11-2; D gene: TRBD2; CDR3 protein: CASSLDRPAGGFYNEQFF; CDR3 DNA: TGTGCCAGCAGCTTAGATCGTCCGGCGGGAGGATTTTACAATGAGCAGTTCTTC
CDR3 length: 16; J gene: TRBJ1-6; clone size: NA; V gene: TRBV5-1; D gene: NA; CDR3 protein: CASRIPQGRSYSPLHF; CDR3 DNA: TGCGCCAGCCGTATCCCCCAGGGACGTAGTTATTCACCCCTCCACTTT
CDR3 length: 14; J gene: TRBJ2-2; clone size: NA; V gene: TRBV10-2; D gene: TRBD2; CDR3 protein: CASSLAGGGGELFF; CDR3 DNA: TGCGCCAGCAGTCTAGCGGGAGGGGGCGGGGAGCTGTTTTTT
CDR3 length: 10; J gene: TRBJ1-2; clone size: many; V gene: TRBV11-2; D gene: NA; CDR3 protein: CASGRGGYTF; CDR3 DNA: TGTGCCAGCGGACGTGGCGGCTACACCTTC
CDR3 length: 13; J gene: TRBJ2-3; clone size: few; V gene: TRBV20-1; D gene: TRBD2; CDR3 protein: CSGETSGTDTQYF; CDR3 DNA: TGCAGCGGCGAGACTAGCGGCACAGATACGCAGTATTTT
CDR3 length: 12; J gene: TRBJ1-2; clone size: few; V gene: TRBV12-3/TRBV12-4; D gene: NA; CDR3 protein: CASTETGLGYTF; CDR3 DNA: TGTGCCAGCACCGAAACAGGGTTAGGCTACACCTTC
CDR3 length: 16; J gene: TRBJ2-5; clone size: NA; V gene: TRBV9; D gene: TRBD1; CDR3 protein: CASSVGVGQGEETQYF; CDR3 DNA: TGTGCCAGCAGCGTAGGGGTCGGGCAGGGGGAAGAGACCCAGTACTTC